Listed below are T cell receptor beta chains from one sample, sequenced in a study of blood T cell repertoires in COVID-19. Sequencing was performed with immunoSEQ multiplex PCR; in TCRdb, only in-frame clones are kept and a portion is missing. The sample has 65,000 or so clones; more than 75% are singletons. Input material: peripheral blood. The receptors shown here come from a woman in her 70s with acute or convalescent COVID-19. CDR3s include the opening cysteine and the closing phenylalanine or tryptophan. A D gene is named only where the DNA matches it firmly. Clone size is stated in some rows and not others, as once, few, many or a class when expanded.

j_call v_call clone_size d_call cdr3_nt cdr3_aa
TRBJ2-7 TRBV28 few . TGTGCCAGCAGTTTATTGGCTTGGGGGCAGAACTACGAGCAGTACTTC CASSLLAWGQNYEQYF
TRBJ2-5 TRBV2 once . TGTGCCAGCAGTGAAGGGGACATACAAGAGACCCAGTACTTC CASSEGDIQETQYF
TRBJ2-5 TRBV5-1 . . TGCGCCAGCAGCTTGGCAGGACGGGATGTTTCGGAGACCCAGTACTTC CASSLAGRDVSETQYF
TRBJ1-2 TRBV12-3/TRBV12-4 . . TGTGCCAGCAGTTTGGTAGTTAACTATGGCTACACCTTC CASSLVVNYGYTF
TRBJ1-1 TRBV27 . TRBD1 TGTGCCAGCAGCAAACAGGGGACCATGAACACTGAAGCTTTCTTT CASSKQGTMNTEAFF
TRBJ2-3 TRBV14 . . TGTGCCAGCAGCCAAGATGGGCACCTCACAGATACGCAGTATTTT CASSQDGHLTDTQYF
TRBJ2-3 TRBV5-1 . . TGCGCCAGCAGCTTGTTGCAGGGGCCCACAGATACGCAGTATTTT CASSLLQGPTDTQYF
TRBJ1-6 TRBV2 once TRBD1 TGTGCCAGCAGTGAATTTGAGGGGACAGCCCACTTT CASSEFEGTAHF
TRBJ2-3 TRBV14 . TRBD2 TGTGCCAGCAGCCAGACCCGGGCTAGCGGGAACACAGATACGCAGTATTTT CASSQTRASGNTDTQYF
TRBJ2-5 TRBV7-2 . TRBD2 TGTGCCAGCAGCTCGGGACTAGCAAAAGAGACCCAGTACTTC CASSSGLAKETQYF
TRBJ2-2 TRBV10-2 . TRBD2 TGCGCCAGCATGGCTAGCGGGGGGACCGGGGAGCTGTTTTTT CASMASGGTGELFF
TRBJ1-5 TRBV6-5 . TRBD1 TGTGCCAGCAGTCCAATGACAGGGGTCCAGCCCCAGCATTTT CASSPMTGVQPQHF
TRBJ2-5 TRBV19 . TRBD2 TGTGCCAGTACTTTGACTAGCGGGAACCCCCACCAGTACTTC CASTLTSGNPHQYF
TRBJ2-3 TRBV7-2 . . TGTGCCAGCAGGGTAGCGGCCTATAGCACAGATACGCAGTATTTT CASRVAAYSTDTQYF
TRBJ1-2 TRBV4-3 . . TGCGCCAGCAGCCAAGCATCAGGCGCTAACTATGGCTACACCTTC CASSQASGANYGYTF
TRBJ1-5 TRBV15 . . TGTGCCACCAGCGCTAGAGGACAAAATGGCCAGCCCCAGCATTTT CATSARGQNGQPQHF
TRBJ2-5 TRBV11-2 . TRBD1 TGTGCCAGCAGCGGATGGACAGGGGCATCGGAGACCCAGTACTTC CASSGWTGASETQYF
TRBJ1-2 TRBV10-2 . . TGCGCCAGCAGTGGCGGGGGGGGAGACTATGGCTACACCTTC CASSGGGGDYGYTF
TRBJ1-5 TRBV4-2 few . TGTGCCAGCAGCCCTGAGGGTGCGAGAAATCAGCCCCAGCATTTT CASSPEGARNQPQHF
TRBJ1-2 TRBV6-5 . TRBD1 TGTGCCAGCAAAGGACAGGGGTCAGATGGCTACACCTTC CASKGQGSDGYTF
TRBJ2-3 TRBV6-1 . . TGTGCCAGCAGTGAAGCGAGGATGGTGGGTACCAGGGGACGCACAGATACGCAGTATTTT CASSEARMVGTRGRTDTQYF
TRBJ2-2 TRBV7-3 . TRBD2 TGTGCCACCCGTACTAGCGTTAACACCGGGGAGCTGTTTTTT CATRTSVNTGELFF